Given below is one T cell receptor beta chain in context. It has no known antigen specificity. Per-base quality was not reported, and no clone a single base away is much larger than it. Whole blood was collected in K2EDTA tubes by collaborating institutions according to the institutions' own protocols. For TCRbeta analysis, collaborators shipped samples in one of three forms: frozen whole blood, isolated PBMCs, or DNA extracted from either of those sample types. This specimen comes from a study of blood T cell repertoires in COVID-19 (TCRdb year 2020). In the study overall: Samples covering the acute and convalescent phases of COVID-19 were provided by collaborators in the United States, Italy and Spain. A de-identified subject ID, COVID-19 status, age in years and sex were almost always included in the sample metadata. HLA class I and class II types, where available, came from metadata supplied by the sample provider rather than from assay-based typing. The samples were drawn from the first 160 participants of the ongoing ImmuneRACE study and from more than 1,000 subjects provided by 6 global collaborators. Deeply sampled blood TCRbeta repertoires from subjects exposed to, actively infected with, or recovered from COVID-19 were included in the dataset. A freely available public database, intended as a resource for researchers studying the immune response to SARS-CoV-2, is where the repertoires were released. The material from the prospective study consisted of cDNA or gDNA derived from T cells, B-cell-depleted T cells, or PBMCs. The paper's findings and limits, for the study overall: How much clinical and demographic metadata was included differed by source and by participant, and the metadata was provided uncurated.

The immunoSEQ Assay, a bias-controlled multiplex PCR, was used to amplify TCRbeta CDR3 regions from genomic DNA. The original methods were these. Nucleated cell counts per sample were estimated from amplification of reference gene primers within the assay. To quantify the absolute abundance of each unique TCRbeta CDR3 rearrangement, sequence reads were collapsed and filtered. For each sample, productive Simpson clonality was calculated by taking the square root of Simpson's diversity index across productive rearrangements. This immuneACCESS table, as held by TCRdb, lists in-frame sequences with V and J called but not all clones. Of the missing ones, under half trace to an unresolved V gene in checked studies; the others have no known cause. V, J and clone size reflect that table, while D and trimming were determined from the DNA. The sample data list 15,000 to 17,000 clones, and around three quarters of these were observed just once. The ten largest clones add up to 25% to 35% of the sample.

The origin of this receptor is a man aged 65 to 79 with active or convalescent COVID-19. Material for sequencing was peripheral blood.

The DNA is as follows: TGTGCCAGCAGTCTAGTTTGGGACATACAAGAGACCCAGTACTTC. Translated, it gives CASSLVWDIQETQYF. The chain joins TRBV2 to TRBJ2-5, with a tentative D gene TRBD1 over 6 matching bases. Its CDR3 holds 15 amino acids, cysteine through phenylalanine. The kept DNA is CDR3 alone, 45 bases in frame from the first base. CDR1 and CDR2 are read off the germline V gene as SNHLY and FYNNEI. The trim is 5 bases for V and 2 bases for J, with a gap of 15 bases between the germline ends.